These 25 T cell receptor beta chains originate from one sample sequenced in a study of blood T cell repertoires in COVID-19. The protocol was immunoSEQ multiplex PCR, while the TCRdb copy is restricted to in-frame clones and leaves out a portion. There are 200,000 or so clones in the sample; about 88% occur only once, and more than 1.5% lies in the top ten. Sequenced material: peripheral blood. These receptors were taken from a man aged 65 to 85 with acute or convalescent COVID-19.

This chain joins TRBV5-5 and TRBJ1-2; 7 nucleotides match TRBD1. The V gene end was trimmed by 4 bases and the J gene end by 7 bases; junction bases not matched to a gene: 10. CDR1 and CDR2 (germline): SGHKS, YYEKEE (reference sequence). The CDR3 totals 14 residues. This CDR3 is CASSGTGAGSGYTF. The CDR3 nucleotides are TGTGCCAGCAGCGGAACAGGGGCTGGATCTGGCTACACCTTC.

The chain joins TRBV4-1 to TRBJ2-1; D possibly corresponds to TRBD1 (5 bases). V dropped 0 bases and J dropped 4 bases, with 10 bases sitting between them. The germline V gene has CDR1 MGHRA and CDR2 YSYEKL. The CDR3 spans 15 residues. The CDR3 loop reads CASSQDQGSYNEQFF. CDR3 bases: TGCGCCAGCAGCCAAGACCAGGGCTCTTACAATGAGCAGTTCTTC.

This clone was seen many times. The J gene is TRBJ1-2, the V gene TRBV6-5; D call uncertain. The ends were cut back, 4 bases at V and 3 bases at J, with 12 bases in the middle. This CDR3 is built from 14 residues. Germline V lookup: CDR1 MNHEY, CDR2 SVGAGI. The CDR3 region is CASSSPGGDYGYTF. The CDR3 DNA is TGTGCCAGCAGTTCCCCAGGCGGGGACTATGGCTACACCTTC.

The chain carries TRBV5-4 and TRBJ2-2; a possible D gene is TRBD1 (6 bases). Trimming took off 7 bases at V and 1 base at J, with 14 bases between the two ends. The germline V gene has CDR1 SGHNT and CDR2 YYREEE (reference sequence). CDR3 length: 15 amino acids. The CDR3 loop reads CASQDGTRNTGELFF. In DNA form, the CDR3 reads TGTGCCAGCCAAGACGGGACACGGAACACCGGGGAGCTGTTTTTT. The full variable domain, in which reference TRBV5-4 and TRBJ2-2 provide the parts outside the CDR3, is ETGVTQSPTHLIKTRGQQVTLRCSSQSGHNTVSWYQQALGQGPQFIFQYYREEENGRGNFPPRFSGLQFPNYSSELNVNALELDDSALYLCASQDGTRNTGELFFGEGSRLTVL.

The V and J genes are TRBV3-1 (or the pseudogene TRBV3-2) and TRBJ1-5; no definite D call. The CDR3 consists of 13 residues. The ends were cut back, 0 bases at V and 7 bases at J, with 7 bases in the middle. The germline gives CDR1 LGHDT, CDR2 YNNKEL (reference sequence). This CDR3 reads CASSQEAEQPQHF. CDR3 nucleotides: TGTGCCAGCAGCCAAGAGGCAGAACAGCCCCAGCATTTT.

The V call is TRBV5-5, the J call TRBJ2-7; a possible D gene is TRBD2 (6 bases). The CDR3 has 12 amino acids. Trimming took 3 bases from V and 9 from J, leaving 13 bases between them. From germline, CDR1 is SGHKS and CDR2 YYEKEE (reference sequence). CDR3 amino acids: CASSWDLRGQYF. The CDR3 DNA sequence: TGTGCCAGCAGCTGGGACCTGCGGGGGCAGTACTTC.

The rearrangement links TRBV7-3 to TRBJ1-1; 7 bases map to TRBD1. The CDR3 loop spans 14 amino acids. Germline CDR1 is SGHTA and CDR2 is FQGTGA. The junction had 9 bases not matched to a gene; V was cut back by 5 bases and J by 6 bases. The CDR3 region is CASSPHRGLAEAFF. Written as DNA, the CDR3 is TGTGCCAGCAGCCCCCACAGGGGTCTTGCTGAAGCTTTCTTT. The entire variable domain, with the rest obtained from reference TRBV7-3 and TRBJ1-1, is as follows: GAGVSQTPSNKVTEKGKYVELRCDPISGHTALYWYRQSLGQGPEFLIYFQGTGAADDSGLPNDRFFAVRPEGSVSTLKIQRTERGDSAVYLCASSPHRGLAEAFFGQGTRLTVV.

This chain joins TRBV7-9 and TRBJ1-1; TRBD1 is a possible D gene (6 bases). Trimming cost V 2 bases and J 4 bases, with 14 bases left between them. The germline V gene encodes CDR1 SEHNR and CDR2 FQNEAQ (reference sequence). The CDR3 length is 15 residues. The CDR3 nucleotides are TGTGCCAGCAGCTTAACAGGGAGTGGAAGCACTGAAGCTTTCTTT. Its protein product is CASSLTGSGSTEAFF.

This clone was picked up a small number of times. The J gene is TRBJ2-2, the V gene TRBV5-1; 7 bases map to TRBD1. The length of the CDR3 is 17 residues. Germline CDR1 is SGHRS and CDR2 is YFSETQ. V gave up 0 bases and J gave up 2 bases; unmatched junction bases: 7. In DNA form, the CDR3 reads TGCGCCAGCAGCTTGGTTACCGGGACAGTAAACACCGGGGAGCTGTTTTTT. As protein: CASSLVTGTVNTGELFF.

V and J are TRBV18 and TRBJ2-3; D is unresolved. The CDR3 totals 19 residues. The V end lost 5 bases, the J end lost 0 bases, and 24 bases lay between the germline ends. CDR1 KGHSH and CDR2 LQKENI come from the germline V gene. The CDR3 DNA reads TGTGCCAGCTCAAAAGTCCAGTCTTTATCCGAATTTAGCACAGATACGCAGTATTTT. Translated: CASSKVQSLSEFSTDTQYF.

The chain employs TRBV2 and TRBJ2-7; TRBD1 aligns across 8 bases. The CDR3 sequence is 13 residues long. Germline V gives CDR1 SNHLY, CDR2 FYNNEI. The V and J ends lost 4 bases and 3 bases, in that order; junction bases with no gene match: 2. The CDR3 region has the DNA TGTGCCAGCAGTGGGACAGGGAACTACGAGCAGTACTTC. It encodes CASSGTGNYEQYF.

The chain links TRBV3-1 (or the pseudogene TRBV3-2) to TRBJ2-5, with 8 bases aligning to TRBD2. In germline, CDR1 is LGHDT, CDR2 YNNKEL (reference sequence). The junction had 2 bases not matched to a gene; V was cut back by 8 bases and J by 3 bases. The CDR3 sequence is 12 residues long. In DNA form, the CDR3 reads TGTGCCAGCGGGCGGGAGGAAGAGACCCAGTACTTC. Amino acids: CASGREEETQYF.

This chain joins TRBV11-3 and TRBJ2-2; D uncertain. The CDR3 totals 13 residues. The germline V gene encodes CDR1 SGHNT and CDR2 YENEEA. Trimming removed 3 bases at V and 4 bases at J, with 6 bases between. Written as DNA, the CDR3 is TGTGCCAGCAGCTTCGAGATCACCGGGGAGCTGTTTTTT. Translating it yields CASSFEITGELFF.

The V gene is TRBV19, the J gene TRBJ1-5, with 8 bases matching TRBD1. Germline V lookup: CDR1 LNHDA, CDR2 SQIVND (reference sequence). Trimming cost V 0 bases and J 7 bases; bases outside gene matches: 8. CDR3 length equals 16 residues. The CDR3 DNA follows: TGTGCCAGTAGTATAGATCATCAGGGGGCCTCACAGCCCCAGCATTTT. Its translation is CASSIDHQGASQPQHF. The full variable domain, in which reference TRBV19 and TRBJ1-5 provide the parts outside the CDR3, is DGGITQSPKYLFRKEGQNVTLSCEQNLNHDAMYWYRQDPGQGLRLIYYSQIVNDFQKGDIAEGYSVSREKKESFPLTVTSAQKNPTAFYLCASSIDHQGASQPQHFGDGTRLSIL.

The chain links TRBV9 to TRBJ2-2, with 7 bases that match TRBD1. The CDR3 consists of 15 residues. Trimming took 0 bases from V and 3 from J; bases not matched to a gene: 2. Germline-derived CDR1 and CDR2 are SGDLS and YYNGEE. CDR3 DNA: TGTGCCAGCAGCGTAGGAGGGACAGACACCGGGGAGCTGTTTTTT. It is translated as CASSVGGTDTGELFF.

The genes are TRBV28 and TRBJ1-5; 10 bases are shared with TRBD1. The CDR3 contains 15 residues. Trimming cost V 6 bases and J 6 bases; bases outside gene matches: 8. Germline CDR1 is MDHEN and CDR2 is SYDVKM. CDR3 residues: CASSSGQGDFQPQHF. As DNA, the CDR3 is TGTGCCAGCAGCTCCGGACAGGGGGATTTTCAGCCCCAGCATTTT.

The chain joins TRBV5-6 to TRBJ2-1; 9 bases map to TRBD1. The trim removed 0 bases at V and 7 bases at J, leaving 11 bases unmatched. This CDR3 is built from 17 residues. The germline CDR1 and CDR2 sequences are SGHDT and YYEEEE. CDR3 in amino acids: CASSLAYTGGWSNEQFF. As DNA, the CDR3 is TGTGCCAGCAGCTTGGCCTATACAGGGGGCTGGTCGAATGAGCAGTTCTTC.

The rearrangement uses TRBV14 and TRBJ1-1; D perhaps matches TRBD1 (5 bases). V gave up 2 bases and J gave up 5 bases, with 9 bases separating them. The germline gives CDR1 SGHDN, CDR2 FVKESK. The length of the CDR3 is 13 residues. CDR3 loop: CASSQKGWTEAFF. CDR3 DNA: TGTGCCAGCAGCCAAAAGGGGTGGACTGAAGCTTTCTTT.

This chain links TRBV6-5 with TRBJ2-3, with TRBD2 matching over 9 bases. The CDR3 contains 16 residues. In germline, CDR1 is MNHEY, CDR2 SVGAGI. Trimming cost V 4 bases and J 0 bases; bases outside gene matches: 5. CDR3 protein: CASSFASGMSTDTQYF. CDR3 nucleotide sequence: TGTGCCAGCAGTTTCGCTAGCGGGATGAGCACAGATACGCAGTATTTT.

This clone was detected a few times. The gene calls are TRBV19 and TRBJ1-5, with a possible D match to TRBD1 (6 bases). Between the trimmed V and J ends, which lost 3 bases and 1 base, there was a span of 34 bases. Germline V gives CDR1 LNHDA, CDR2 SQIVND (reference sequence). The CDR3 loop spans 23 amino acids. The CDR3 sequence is CASSIIWGGPGPPSEGSNQPQHF. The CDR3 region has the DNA TGTGCCAGTAGTATTATTTGGGGGGGCCCGGGACCGCCCTCCGAAGGGAGCAATCAGCCCCAGCATTTT.

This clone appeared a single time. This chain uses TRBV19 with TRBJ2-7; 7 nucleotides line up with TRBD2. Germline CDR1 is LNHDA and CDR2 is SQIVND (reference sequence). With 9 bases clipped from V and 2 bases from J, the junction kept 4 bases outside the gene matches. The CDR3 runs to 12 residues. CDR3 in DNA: TGTGCCAGCCCGCGGGGGACCTACGAGCAGTACTTC. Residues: CASPRGTYEQYF. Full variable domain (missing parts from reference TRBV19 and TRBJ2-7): DGGITQSPKYLFRKEGQNVTLSCEQNLNHDAMYWYRQDPGQGLRLIYYSQIVNDFQKGDIAEGYSVSREKKESFPLTVTSAQKNPTAFYLCASPRGTYEQYFGPGTRLTVT.

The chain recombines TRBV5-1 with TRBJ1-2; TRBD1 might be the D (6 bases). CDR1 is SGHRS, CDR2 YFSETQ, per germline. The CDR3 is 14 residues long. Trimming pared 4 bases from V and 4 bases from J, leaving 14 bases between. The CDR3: CASSTGQQTYGYTF. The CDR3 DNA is TGCGCCAGCAGCACCGGACAGCAAACCTATGGCTACACCTTC. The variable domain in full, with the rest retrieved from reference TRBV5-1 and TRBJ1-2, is KAGVTQTPRYLIKTRGQQVTLSCSPISGHRSVSWYQQTPGQGLQFLFEYFSETQRNKGNFPGRFSGRQFSNSRSEMNVSTLELGDSALYLCASSTGQQTYGYTFGSGTRLTVV.

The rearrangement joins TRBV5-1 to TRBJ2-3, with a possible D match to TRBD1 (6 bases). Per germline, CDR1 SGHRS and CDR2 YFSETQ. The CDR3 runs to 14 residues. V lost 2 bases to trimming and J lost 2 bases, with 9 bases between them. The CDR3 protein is CASSLQGITDTQYF. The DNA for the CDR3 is TGCGCCAGCAGCTTACAGGGTATCACAGATACGCAGTATTTT.

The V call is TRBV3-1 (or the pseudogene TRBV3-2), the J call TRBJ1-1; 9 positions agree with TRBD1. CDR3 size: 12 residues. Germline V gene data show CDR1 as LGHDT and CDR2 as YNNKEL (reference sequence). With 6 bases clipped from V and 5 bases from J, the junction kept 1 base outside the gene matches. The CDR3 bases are TGTGCCAGCAGGACAGGGGGTACTGAAGCTTTCTTT. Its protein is CASRTGGTEAFF.

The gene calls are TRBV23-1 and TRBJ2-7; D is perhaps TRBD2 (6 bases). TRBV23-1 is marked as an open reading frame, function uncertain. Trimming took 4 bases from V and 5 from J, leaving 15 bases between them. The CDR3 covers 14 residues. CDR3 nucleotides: TGCGCCAGCAGTCCCGGGGGTGAAAGGGACGAGCAGTACTTC. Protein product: CASSPGGERDEQYF.